A selection of T cell receptor beta chains follows, all from one sample in a study of cytomegalovirus exposure and HLA in healthy donors. Profiled with immunoSEQ multiplex PCR; TCRdb holds only in-frame clones, not every one. The sample shows 120,000 to 150,000 clones, around 87% of them seen only once. The sample was PBMCs. The receptors come from a man in his late teens or twenties in good health and CMV-seropositive. Both conserved end residues are part of each CDR3. The order of the fields is J gene, clone size, D gene, V gene, CDR3 protein, CDR3 DNA. D genes are given only for firm matches. The listing skips clone size in some rows; elsewhere it reads once, few, many or a size class.

j_call: TRBJ1-3
clone_size: once
d_call: .
v_call: TRBV2
cdr3_aa: CASTWGTIDTIYF
cdr3_nt: TGTGCCAGCACCTGGGGGACAATTGACACCATATATTTT

j_call: TRBJ2-7
clone_size: .
d_call: .
v_call: TRBV7-9
cdr3_aa: CASSPFEQGSYEQYF
cdr3_nt: TGTGCCAGCAGTCCCTTTGAGCAGGGCTCCTACGAGCAGTACTTC

j_call: TRBJ2-1
clone_size: once
d_call: .
v_call: TRBV7-9
cdr3_aa: CASNPGIAAHNEQFF
cdr3_nt: TGTGCCAGCAACCCAGGGATCGCTGCCCACAATGAGCAGTTCTTC

j_call: TRBJ2-3
clone_size: .
d_call: .
v_call: TRBV5-1
cdr3_aa: CASSLTGITDTQYF
cdr3_nt: TGCGCCAGCAGCTTGACAGGGATCACAGATACGCAGTATTTT

j_call: TRBJ1-1
clone_size: once
d_call: .
v_call: TRBV2
cdr3_aa: CASSVGGGRGTEAFF
cdr3_nt: TGTGCCAGCAGTGTTGGCGGGGGCAGAGGCACTGAAGCTTTCTTT

j_call: TRBJ2-7
clone_size: .
d_call: TRBD1
v_call: TRBV7-6
cdr3_aa: CASSLGGQGYEQYF
cdr3_nt: TGTGCCAGCAGCTTAGGGGGACAGGGCTACGAGCAGTACTTC

j_call: TRBJ1-5
clone_size: .
d_call: TRBD1
v_call: TRBV30
cdr3_aa: CAWSTGTGGTQPQHF
cdr3_nt: TGTGCCTGGAGTACGGGGACAGGGGGAACTCAGCCCCAGCATTTT

j_call: TRBJ2-1
clone_size: .
d_call: TRBD2
v_call: TRBV5-4
cdr3_aa: CAIQTGLADSYNEQFF
cdr3_nt: TGTGCCATCCAAACCGGACTAGCGGACTCCTACAATGAGCAGTTCTTC

j_call: TRBJ2-1
clone_size: .
d_call: .
v_call: TRBV9
cdr3_aa: CASSNSGSSYNEQFF
cdr3_nt: TGTGCCAGCAGTAATAGCGGTTCCTCCTACAATGAGCAGTTCTTC

j_call: TRBJ2-7
clone_size: .
d_call: TRBD1
v_call: TRBV5-1
cdr3_aa: CASSLAGSSGQGRYEQYF
cdr3_nt: TGCGCCAGCAGCTTGGCCGGGAGCTCGGGACAGGGGCGTTACGAGCAGTACTTC

j_call: TRBJ2-1
clone_size: .
d_call: .
v_call: TRBV6-1
cdr3_aa: CASSETGGSYNEQFF
cdr3_nt: TGTGCCAGCAGTGAAACTGGCGGCTCCTACAATGAGCAGTTCTTC

j_call: TRBJ2-3
clone_size: .
d_call: .
v_call: TRBV30
cdr3_aa: CAWTLDNTDTQYF
cdr3_nt: TGTGCCTGGACCCTGGACAACACAGATACGCAGTATTTT

j_call: TRBJ2-2
clone_size: .
d_call: TRBD2
v_call: TRBV5-1
cdr3_aa: CASSVLAGAGELFF
cdr3_nt: TGCGCCAGCAGCGTACTAGCGGGAGCTGGGGAGCTGTTTTTT

j_call: TRBJ1-3
clone_size: .
d_call: .
v_call: TRBV9
cdr3_aa: CASSVALRDSGNTIYF
cdr3_nt: TGTGCCAGCAGCGTAGCCCTGAGAGACTCTGGAAACACCATATATTTT

j_call: TRBJ2-2
clone_size: .
d_call: TRBD2
v_call: TRBV7-9
cdr3_aa: CASSLSGTKAGELFF
cdr3_nt: TGTGCCAGCAGCTTGAGTGGGACTAAGGCCGGGGAGCTGTTTTTT

j_call: TRBJ1-6
clone_size: few
d_call: TRBD1
v_call: TRBV6-5
cdr3_aa: CASTFGTGTSPLHF
cdr3_nt: TGTGCCAGCACGTTCGGGACAGGGACTTCACCCCTCCACTTT

j_call: TRBJ2-1
clone_size: few
d_call: TRBD2
v_call: TRBV7-7
cdr3_aa: CASTKWEGSGRARDYEQFF
cdr3_nt: TGTGCTAGCACCAAATGGGAGGGTAGCGGGAGGGCACGCGACTATGAGCAGTTCTTC

j_call: TRBJ2-1
clone_size: .
d_call: TRBD2
v_call: TRBV2
cdr3_aa: CASSELAGGSDEQFF
cdr3_nt: TGTGCCAGCAGCGAATTAGCGGGGGGGTCGGATGAGCAGTTCTTC

j_call: TRBJ2-1
clone_size: .
d_call: TRBD1
v_call: TRBV2
cdr3_aa: CASSVGQGLGEQFF
cdr3_nt: TGTGCCAGCAGTGTTGGACAGGGGTTGGGTGAGCAGTTCTTC

j_call: TRBJ2-7
clone_size: .
d_call: .
v_call: TRBV6-1
cdr3_aa: CASSERQSLEQYF
cdr3_nt: TGTGCCAGCAGTGAACGACAGAGCTTAGAGCAGTACTTC

j_call: TRBJ1-2
clone_size: .
d_call: TRBD1
v_call: TRBV2
cdr3_aa: CASRTGVGSGGYTF
cdr3_nt: TGTGCCAGCAGGACAGGGGTAGGAAGTGGTGGCTACACCTTC

j_call: TRBJ2-1
clone_size: .
d_call: .
v_call: TRBV5-4
cdr3_aa: CASSLERELGYNEQFF
cdr3_nt: TGTGCCAGCAGCTTGGAGAGGGAGTTGGGATACAATGAGCAGTTCTTC

j_call: TRBJ2-1
clone_size: .
d_call: TRBD1
v_call: TRBV5-1
cdr3_aa: CASSLRTGNEQFF
cdr3_nt: TGCGCCAGCAGCCTGAGGACAGGGAATGAGCAGTTCTTC

j_call: TRBJ1-1
clone_size: once
d_call: .
v_call: TRBV6-5
cdr3_aa: CASSYSTELIEAFF
cdr3_nt: TGTGCCAGCAGTTACTCTACGGAGTTAATCGAAGCTTTCTTT

j_call: TRBJ2-3
clone_size: .
d_call: .
v_call: TRBV6-5
cdr3_aa: CASSYGGFLGTDTQYF
cdr3_nt: TGTGCCAGCAGTTACGGGGGCTTCTTGGGCACAGATACGCAGTATTTT

j_call: TRBJ1-2
clone_size: .
d_call: TRBD1
v_call: TRBV27
cdr3_aa: CASRVGQAYGYTF
cdr3_nt: TGTGCCAGCCGTGTGGGACAGGCTTATGGCTACACCTTC

j_call: TRBJ1-2
clone_size: .
d_call: TRBD1
v_call: TRBV27
cdr3_aa: CATALTGTASGYTF
cdr3_nt: TGTGCCACCGCCCTTACCGGGACAGCCAGCGGCTACACCTTC

j_call: TRBJ2-6
clone_size: .
d_call: .
v_call: TRBV7-6
cdr3_aa: CASSLADRQSSGANVLTF
cdr3_nt: TGTGCCAGCAGCTTAGCAGACAGGCAGAGCTCTGGGGCCAACGTCCTGACTTTC

j_call: TRBJ1-2
clone_size: .
d_call: .
v_call: TRBV5-4
cdr3_aa: CASSFTGPYGYTF
cdr3_nt: TGTGCCAGCAGCTTTACAGGGCCCTATGGCTACACCTTC

j_call: TRBJ2-1
clone_size: .
d_call: .
v_call: TRBV6-1
cdr3_aa: CASSSLGAVQFF
cdr3_nt: TGTGCCAGCAGTAGTTTAGGAGCGGTGCAGTTCTTC

j_call: TRBJ2-5
clone_size: once
d_call: TRBD2
v_call: TRBV9
cdr3_aa: CASSGLAGAQETQYF
cdr3_nt: TGTGCCAGCAGCGGACTAGCGGGAGCCCAAGAGACCCAGTACTTC

j_call: TRBJ2-7
clone_size: .
d_call: TRBD1
v_call: TRBV6-5
cdr3_aa: CASSSQQGAGQYF
cdr3_nt: TGTGCCAGCAGTTCACAACAGGGGGCCGGGCAGTACTTC

j_call: TRBJ2-1
clone_size: once
d_call: TRBD2
v_call: TRBV6-5
cdr3_aa: CASSSGGRHEQFF
cdr3_nt: TGTGCCAGCAGCTCGGGGGGGAGGCATGAGCAGTTCTTC

j_call: TRBJ1-5
clone_size: .
d_call: TRBD1
v_call: TRBV29-1
cdr3_aa: CSVKQGSNQPQHF
cdr3_nt: TGCAGCGTAAAACAGGGGAGCAATCAGCCCCAGCATTTT

j_call: TRBJ1-5
clone_size: once
d_call: .
v_call: TRBV19
cdr3_aa: CASSWGVGRPYQPQHF
cdr3_nt: TGTGCCAGTAGTTGGGGGGTCGGCAGACCCTATCAGCCCCAGCATTTT

j_call: TRBJ1-2
clone_size: .
d_call: .
v_call: TRBV18
cdr3_aa: CASSPQGPTDYGYTF
cdr3_nt: TGTGCCAGCTCACCACAGGGGCCGACTGACTATGGCTACACCTTC

j_call: TRBJ2-1
clone_size: .
d_call: .
v_call: TRBV15
cdr3_aa: CATSRSGKDEQFF
cdr3_nt: TGTGCCACCAGCAGATCAGGGAAGGATGAGCAGTTCTTC

j_call: TRBJ2-5
clone_size: .
d_call: TRBD2
v_call: TRBV15
cdr3_aa: CATSTRTSLRETQYF
cdr3_nt: TGTGCCACCAGCACACGGACTAGCCTAAGAGAGACCCAGTACTTC